This T cell receptor (beta chain) came from a study of shared clonotypes between healthy human individuals. Per germline, CDR1 KGHSH and CDR2 LQKENI. V shed 2 bases and J shed 0 bases, with 9 bases lying between them. The CDR3 extends over 15 amino acids. Assay used: immunoSEQ multiplex PCR; TCRdb lists only in-frame clones, some missing. The sample records 2 million to 2.5 million clones, around 95% being singletons. This TCR derives from a man between 18 and 29 years old in good health. Sequences were obtained from naive CD4+ T cells sorted from blood. Indicated subset: CD45RA+ positively selected. The rearrangement uses TRBV18 and TRBJ2-3, with D possibly called TRBD1 or TRBD2 (6 bases each). The CDR3 loop reads CASSPGGLSTDTQYF. CDR3 sequence (DNA): TGTGCCAGCTCACCAGGGGGGCTGAGCACAGATACGCAGTATTTT.